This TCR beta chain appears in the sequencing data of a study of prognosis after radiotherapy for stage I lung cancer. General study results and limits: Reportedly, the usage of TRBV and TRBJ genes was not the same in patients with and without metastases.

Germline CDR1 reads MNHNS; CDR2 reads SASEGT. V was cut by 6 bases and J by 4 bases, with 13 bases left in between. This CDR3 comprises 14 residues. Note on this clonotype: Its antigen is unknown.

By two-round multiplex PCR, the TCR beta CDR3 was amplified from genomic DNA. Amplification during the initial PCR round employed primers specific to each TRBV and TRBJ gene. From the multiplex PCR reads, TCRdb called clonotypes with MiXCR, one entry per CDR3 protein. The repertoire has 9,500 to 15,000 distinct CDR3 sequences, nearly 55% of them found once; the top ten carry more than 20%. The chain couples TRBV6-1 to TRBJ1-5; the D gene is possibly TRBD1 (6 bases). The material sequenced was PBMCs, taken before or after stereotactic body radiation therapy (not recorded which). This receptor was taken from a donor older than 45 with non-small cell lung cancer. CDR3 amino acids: CASRRPGTNQPQHF. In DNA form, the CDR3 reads TGTGCCAGCAGAAGGCCAGGGACAAATCAGCCCCAGCATTTT.